The 24 T cell receptor beta chains listed next were all sequenced from one sample in a study of shared clonotypes between healthy human individuals. Sequencing was performed with immunoSEQ multiplex PCR; in TCRdb, only in-frame clones are kept and a portion is missing. In the table there are more than 200,000 clones, 65% to 70% of which are singletons. The sequenced sample was memory CD4+ T cells sorted from blood. This sample's subset: CD45RA-negative fraction. Receptors were obtained from a man younger than 45 in good health.

This rearrangement joins TRBV2 to TRBJ2-7, with 8 positions matching TRBD2. This CDR3 region has 18 residues. After removal of 2 bases from V and 4 bases from J, the junction contained 16 bases not matched to a gene. Looked up from germline, CDR1 is SNHLY and CDR2 is FYNNEI. The CDR3 coding sequence is TGTGCCAGCAGTGAACGCCCCGGGGGGGCAGGTTGGACGTACGAGCAGTACTTC. It codes for CASSERPGGAGWTYEQYF.

The J gene is TRBJ1-5, the V gene TRBV19; tentatively, D is TRBD1 (5 bases). The CDR3 is made up of 14 amino acids. CDR1 LNHDA and CDR2 SQIVND come from the germline V gene (reference sequence). Deletions cut 10 bases from V and 0 bases from J, with 13 bases between. The CDR3 loop reads CATRGSFSNQPQHF. The CDR3 nucleotides are TGTGCCACACGGGGGAGTTTTAGCAATCAGCCCCAGCATTTT.

This clone was counted a few times. The V gene is TRBV29-1, the J gene TRBJ1-2, with D unresolved. CDR3 size: 11 residues. Germline-derived CDR1 and CDR2 are SQVTM and ANQGSEA. Trimming stripped 3 bases from V and 7 bases from J, with 9 bases between. The CDR3 region is CSVDLDVGYTF. CDR3 nucleotide sequence: TGCAGCGTTGACCTGGATGTTGGCTACACCTTC.

The chain uses TRBV4-3 and TRBJ1-2; D ambiguous. Germline loops: CDR1 LGHNA, CDR2 YSLEER. V lost 1 base to trimming and J lost 2 bases, with 11 bases between them. The CDR3 consists of 15 residues. The chain's CDR3 is CASSQAESGNYGYTF. DNA for the CDR3: TGCGCCAGCAGCCAAGCGGAGTCGGGGAACTATGGCTACACCTTC.

A few counts support this clone. For the CDR3, the DNA is TGTGCCAGCACTACCGGGGACAGGTCCTACGAGCAGTACTTC. As protein: CASTTGDRSYEQYF. The gene calls are TRBV6-1 and TRBJ2-7; TRBD1 agrees at 8 bases. This CDR3 has 14 residues. Germline V lookup: CDR1 MNHNS, CDR2 SASEGT. Trimming took 7 bases from V and 1 from J; bases not matched to a gene: 6.

The CDR3 DNA reads as TGTGCCAGCAGCTCGGGACACTATAGCAATCAGCCCCAGCATTTT. It is translated as CASSSGHYSNQPQHF. The chain links TRBV7-2 to TRBJ1-5; maybe TRBD1 (6 bases). The germline V and J ends were trimmed by 4 bases and 0 bases, with 10 bases remaining between them. This CDR3 region has 15 residues. Germline V lookup: CDR1 SGHTA, CDR2 FQGNSA.

This clone appeared once. V gene TRBV5-6 combines with J gene TRBJ2-2, with 9 bases aligning to TRBD2. Trimming removed 4 bases from V and 1 base from J; junction bases left unmatched: 5. Germline V CDR1 and CDR2: SGHDT, YYEEEE. The length of the CDR3 is 16 residues. The CDR3 region is CASSPLAGVNTGELFF. In DNA, the CDR3 is TGTGCCAGCAGCCCCTTAGCGGGAGTGAACACCGGGGAGCTGTTTTTT.

The genes are TRBV15 and TRBJ2-3; D is unclear. The V gene's germline CDR1 is LNHNV and CDR2 YYDKDF (reference sequence). The CDR3 totals 13 residues. V was cut by 0 bases and J by 5 bases, with 6 bases left in between. The DNA for the CDR3 is TGTGCCACCAGCAGAGATCGGGTAGATACGCAGTATTTT. Amino acids: CATSRDRVDTQYF.

The V call is TRBV28, the J call TRBJ2-5; 13 positions match TRBD2. Trimming took 1 base from V and 5 from J; bases not matched to a gene: 10. Germline V gene lookup returns CDR1 MDHEN and CDR2 SYDVKM. This CDR3 is 18 amino acids long. DNA of the CDR3: TGTGCCAGCAGTTTATCGCCTACTAGCGGGAGGGCCTTGGAGACCCAGTACTTC. Encoded protein: CASSLSPTSGRALETQYF.

A word on this clone: Germline is not matched at one junction end, which may reflect a read error. The chain carries TRBV29-1 and TRBJ2-1, with TRBD2 matching over 13 bases. CDR1 and CDR2 from the germline V gene are SQVTM and ANQGSEA. This CDR3 has 15 amino acids. In DNA, the CDR3 is TGCAGCGTCGAAGGACTAGCGGGAGCCCTCAATGAGCAGTTCTTC. It translates to CSVEGLAGALNEQFF.

This chain links TRBV28 with TRBJ1-5; D unclear. The CDR3 runs to 14 residues. Looked up from germline, CDR1 is MDHEN and CDR2 is SYDVKM. Trimming took 1 base from V and 6 from J, leaving 10 bases between them. In nucleotides, the CDR3 is TGTGCCAGCAGTTTATTGGTCGCCGGTCAGCCCCAGCATTTT. As protein: CASSLLVAGQPQHF. The whole variable domain, filled in from reference TRBV28 and TRBJ1-5, reads DVKVTQSSRYLVKRTGEKVFLECVQDMDHENMFWYRQDPGLGLRLIYFSYDVKMKEKGDIPEGYSVSREKKERFSLILESASTNQTSMYLCASSLLVAGQPQHFGDGTRLSIL.

Concerning this clone itself: Other DNA sequences within the sample encode an identical CDR3. This chain uses TRBV28 with TRBJ2-7; perhaps TRBD2 as D (5 bases). The germline V and J ends were trimmed by 2 bases and 6 bases, with 8 bases remaining between them. Germline V CDR1 and CDR2: MDHEN, SYDVKM. The CDR3 totals 12 residues. CDR3 protein: CASSLVSGEQYF. The CDR3 DNA reads TGTGCCAGCAGTTTAGTAAGCGGCGAGCAGTACTTC.

The J gene is TRBJ1-3, the V gene TRBV2, with D tentatively TRBD1 (5 bases). Trimming pared 7 bases from V and 0 bases from J, leaving 13 bases between. CDR1 is SNHLY, CDR2 FYNNEI, per germline. The CDR3 is 15 residues long. The CDR3 here is CASTRGDHSGNTIYF. The CDR3 region has the DNA TGTGCCAGCACCCGAGGGGACCACTCTGGAAACACCATATATTTT.

The V gene is TRBV2, the J gene TRBJ2-3, with TRBD1 identical over 10 bases. With V trimmed by 5 bases and J by 3 bases, 8 bases remained unmatched. The germline gives CDR1 SNHLY, CDR2 FYNNEI. There are 16 residues in the CDR3. DNA for the CDR3: TGTGCCAGCAGTAAAGGGGACAGGGGCGGTACAGATACGCAGTATTTT. This codes for CASSKGDRGGTDTQYF. Complete variable domain (other parts from reference TRBV2 and TRBJ2-3): EPEVTQTPSHQVTQMGQEVILRCVPISNHLYFYWYRQILGQKVEFLVSFYNNEISEKSEIFDDQFSVERPDGSNFTLKIRSTKLEDSAMYFCASSKGDRGGTDTQYFGPGTRLTVL.

The chain joins TRBV29-1 to TRBJ1-2; D possibly corresponds to TRBD1 (5 bases). CDR3 size: 13 residues. Germline lookup yields CDR1 SQVTM and CDR2 ANQGSEA. V lost 0 bases, J lost 8 bases, and 13 bases lay in between. DNA for the CDR3: TGCAGCGTTGAAGAAGGTCAGGGCCGGGGCTACACCTTC. As protein: CSVEEGQGRGYTF.

This sequence joins TRBV7-2 and TRBJ1-2; 7 positions agree with TRBD1. This CDR3 is built from 14 residues. The germline gives CDR1 SGHTA, CDR2 FQGNSA. V gave up 4 bases and J gave up 2 bases; unmatched junction bases: 4. The CDR3 bases are TGTGCCAGCAGCTCGAGACAGGGAAACTATGGCTACACCTTC. Encoded protein: CASSSRQGNYGYTF.

With respect to this clone: Sequence at one end of the junction differs from germline and may be a read error. Other DNA sequences in this sample translate to the same CDR3. This rearrangement joins TRBV2 to TRBJ2-7; 9 bases match TRBD1. Germline-derived CDR1 and CDR2 are SNHLY and FYNNEI. The CDR3 contains 15 residues. The CDR3 DNA is TGTGCCAGTAGTGCTAGTACAGGGGGCGCATCCGAGCAGTACTTC. Amino acid sequence: CASSASTGGASEQYF.

The V gene is TRBV10-1, the J gene TRBJ2-7; D uncertain. Germline values: CDR1 WNHNN, CDR2 SYGVQD (reference sequence). This CDR3 is built from 13 residues. Trimming took 4 bases from V and 0 from J, leaving 7 bases between them. The CDR3 reads CASSGTFSYEQYF. In nucleotides, the CDR3 is TGCGCCAGCAGTGGCACATTCTCCTACGAGCAGTACTTC.

In nucleotides, the CDR3 is TGTGCCAGCAGTACCGGGCGGGAGGGCCCCACCGGGGAGCTGTTTTTT. Translation gives CASSTGREGPTGELFF. The chain carries TRBV28 and TRBJ2-2; 9 nucleotides match TRBD2. The CDR3 contains 16 residues. Germline trimming cut 5 bases from V and 4 bases from J; bases unmatched to any gene: 8. Germline-derived CDR1 and CDR2 are MDHEN and SYDVKM.

This rearrangement joins TRBV11-3 to TRBJ2-7; 7 bases fit TRBD2. The CDR3 runs to 15 residues. J lost 0 bases, V lost 6 bases, and 8 bases had no gene match. The V gene's germline CDR1 is SGHNT and CDR2 YENEEA. CDR3 region: CASRVSSGNSYEQYF. The CDR3 coding sequence is TGTGCCAGCAGGGTGTCAAGCGGGAACTCCTACGAGCAGTACTTC. The full variable domain, in which reference TRBV11-3 and TRBJ2-7 provide the parts outside the CDR3, is EAGVVQSPRYKIIEKKQPVAFWCNPISGHNTLYWYLQNLGQGPELLIRYENEEAVDDSQLPKDRFSAERLKGVDSTLKIQPAELGDSAVYLCASRVSSGNSYEQYFGPGTRLTVT.

The chain recombines TRBV5-5 with TRBJ2-7; D perhaps matches TRBD1 (5 bases). V lost 4 bases to trimming and J lost 0 bases, with 11 bases between them. The CDR3 has 14 residues. Germline CDR1 SGHKS, CDR2 YYEKEE (reference sequence). CDR3 sequence: CASSILDSSYEQYF. The CDR3 region has the DNA TGTGCCAGCAGCATTCTAGACAGCTCCTACGAGCAGTACTTC.

Worth noting for this clone: Other nucleotide sequences in the sample specify the same CDR3. The chain couples TRBV7-9 to TRBJ2-7; 12 bases line up with TRBD2. CDR3 length equals 14 residues. V trimming: 3 bases; J trimming: 3 bases; junction bases outside the gene matches: 0. From germline, CDR1 is SEHNR and CDR2 FQNEAQ (reference sequence). CDR3 residues: CASSLTSGSYEQYF. CDR3 coding DNA: TGTGCCAGCAGCTTGACTAGCGGGAGCTACGAGCAGTACTTC.

V gene TRBV11-2 combines with J gene TRBJ1-4; D is undetermined. The CDR3 totals 11 residues. V was trimmed by 5 bases and J by 11 bases, leaving 9 bases between them. Germline V lookup: CDR1 SGHAT, CDR2 FQNNGV. The CDR3 spells CASSAGPKLFF. In DNA, the CDR3 is TGTGCCAGCAGCGCGGGTCCCAAACTGTTTTTT.

The chain couples TRBV11-1 to TRBJ2-3, with 8 bases lining up with TRBD1. The J segment lost 2 bases and the V segment lost 3 bases, leaving 4 bases of the junction unmatched. Germline CDR1 reads SGHAT; CDR2 reads FQDESV (reference sequence). The CDR3 loop spans 15 amino acids. The CDR3 loop is CASSLGRGHTDTQYF. DNA for the CDR3: TGTGCCAGCAGCTTGGGCAGGGGGCACACAGATACGCAGTATTTT.